Listed here are 25 T cell receptor beta chains from one sample, sequenced in a study of cytomegalovirus exposure and HLA in healthy donors. The PCR made use of 60 Vbeta and 13 Jbeta primers. The data were produced by immunoSEQ multiplex PCR, yet TCRdb's version contains in-frame clones alone and is incomplete. This sample has 140,000 to 150,000 clones; about four fifths occur once, and the top ten carry over 2%. Specimen: PBMCs. The receptors were gathered from a woman under 30 in good health and CMV-seropositive.

The rearrangement links TRBV28 to TRBJ1-4; no firm D call. The CDR3 contains 17 residues. CDR1 is MDHEN and CDR2 is SYDVKM in the germline V gene. V shed 2 bases and J shed 6 bases, with 19 bases lying between them. The CDR3 protein is CASSLEGRSLKHEKLFF. The CDR3, as DNA: TGTGCCAGCAGTTTAGAAGGGAGGTCCCTCAAGCATGAAAAACTGTTTTTT.

V usage is TRBV5-6 and J usage is TRBJ2-1, with TRBD2 matching 9 bases. The CDR3 consists of 16 residues. V shed 4 bases, J shed 6 bases, and the junction held 11 bases outside the gene matches. Per the germline V gene, CDR1 is SGHDT and CDR2 is YYEEEE. The CDR3 nucleotides are TGTGCCAGCAGCCCTGTAGCGGGGGAAATGGTCAATGAGCAGTTCTTC. Translation gives CASSPVAGEMVNEQFF.

The V gene is TRBV7-9, the J gene TRBJ2-7; 9 bases line up with TRBD1. Germline CDR1 reads SEHNR; CDR2 reads FQNEAQ (reference sequence). With V trimmed by 5 bases and J by 7 bases, 9 bases remained unmatched. CDR3 size: 14 residues. CDR3 in amino acids: CASSPGQGSEEQYF. CDR3 coding DNA: TGTGCCAGCAGCCCGGGACAGGGCTCGGAAGAGCAGTACTTC.

V and J are TRBV7-9 and TRBJ1-2; perhaps TRBD1 as D (6 bases). The CDR3 is 15 residues long. Germline V lookup: CDR1 SEHNR, CDR2 FQNEAQ (reference sequence). V dropped 1 base and J dropped 0 bases, with 9 bases sitting between them. CDR3 in amino acids: CASSLETGANYGYTF. The DNA of the CDR3 is TGTGCCAGCAGCTTAGAGACAGGAGCTAACTATGGCTACACCTTC.

The chain carries TRBV28 and TRBJ2-5; a weak D match, TRBD1 (6 bases). The CDR3 length is 15 residues. Germline values: CDR1 MDHEN, CDR2 SYDVKM. V dropped 5 bases and J dropped 1 base, with 14 bases sitting between them. In DNA, the CDR3 is TGTGCCAGCAGTCCCGGGACAATCATCCAAGAGACCCAGTACTTC. It specifies CASSPGTIIQETQYF. Together with reference TRBV28 and TRBJ2-5, the CDR3 gives the full variable domain: DVKVTQSSRYLVKRTGEKVFLECVQDMDHENMFWYRQDPGLGLRLIYFSYDVKMKEKGDIPEGYSVSREKKERFSLILESASTNQTSMYLCASSPGTIIQETQYFGPGTRLLVL.

V and J are TRBV7-6 and TRBJ1-6; D call uncertain. The length of the CDR3 is 14 residues. Germline CDR1 reads SGHVS; CDR2 reads FNYEAQ. With 6 bases removed from V and 9 bases from J, the gap between germline ends came to 15 bases. Here the CDR3 reads CASRDPLGSSPLHF. The CDR3 nucleotides are TGTGCCAGCAGAGACCCCCTAGGCAGTTCACCCCTCCACTTT.

Details on this clone: The sample holds other DNA sequences that translate to the same CDR3. This chain uses TRBV7-9 with TRBJ1-2; TRBD1 aligns across 9 bases. The CDR3 has 14 residues. Trimming at V came to 4 bases and at J to 4 bases, leaving 4 bases not matched to a gene. Germline V gene sequence: CDR1 SEHNR, CDR2 FQNEAQ (reference sequence). CDR3 nucleotide sequence: TGTGCCAGCAGCTCCACAGGGGGCGGCTATGGCTACACCTTC. Protein: CASSSTGGGYGYTF.

V is TRBV7-8 and J is TRBJ2-5; tentative D call: TRBD2 (6 bases). The CDR3 totals 14 residues. Germline loops: CDR1 SGHVS, CDR2 FQNEAQ. Between the trimmed V and J ends, which lost 5 bases and 5 bases, there was a span of 15 bases. The CDR3 sequence: CASSRGGSRETQYF. As DNA, the CDR3 is TGTGCCAGCAGCCGGGGAGGTTCAAGGGAGACCCAGTACTTC.

The V call is TRBV6-6, the J call TRBJ1-1; TRBD1 agrees at 7 bases. Germline CDR1 and CDR2: MNHNY and SVGAGI (reference sequence). The CDR3 covers 15 residues. V shed 5 bases, J shed 3 bases, and the junction held 9 bases outside the gene matches. Written as DNA, the CDR3 is TGTGCCAGCAGTCCACAGGGGCAAGTGGACACTGAAGCTTTCTTT. It specifies CASSPQGQVDTEAFF.

V gene TRBV5-4 combines with J gene TRBJ1-4; 10 nucleotides match TRBD1. The CDR3 is 16 residues long. Losses at the gene ends were 3 bases for V and 4 bases for J; bases not matched to a gene: 6. Germline-derived CDR1 and CDR2 are SGHNT and YYREEE (reference sequence). DNA of the CDR3: TGTGCCAGCAGCTCGGGACAGGGGAGGCTTAATGAAAAACTGTTTTTT. Translating it yields CASSSGQGRLNEKLFF. The complete variable domain, with remaining parts taken from reference TRBV5-4 and TRBJ1-4, reads ETGVTQSPTHLIKTRGQQVTLRCSSQSGHNTVSWYQQALGQGPQFIFQYYREEENGRGNFPPRFSGLQFPNYSSELNVNALELDDSALYLCASSSGQGRLNEKLFFGSGTQLSVL.

V gene TRBV28 combines with J gene TRBJ2-5; D remains ambiguous. The CDR3 loop spans 12 amino acids. Trimming cost V 8 bases and J 7 bases, with 14 bases left between them. In germline, CDR1 is MDHEN, CDR2 SYDVKM. This CDR3 reads CASFRIGGTQYF. CDR3 bases: TGTGCCAGCTTCCGGATAGGCGGGACCCAGTACTTC.

The chain uses TRBV6-5 and TRBJ2-3; D not certain. V lost 0 bases to trimming and J lost 0 bases, with 10 bases between them. CDR1 is MNHEY, CDR2 SVGAGI, per germline. The length of the CDR3 is 16 residues. The CDR3 protein is CASSYSGGVSTDTQYF. The CDR3 DNA reads as TGTGCCAGCAGTTACTCCGGCGGCGTAAGCACAGATACGCAGTATTTT.

V and J are TRBV28 and TRBJ1-2; 9 bases align to TRBD1. Trimming cost V 1 base and J 3 bases; bases outside gene matches: 9. CDR1 and CDR2 from the germline V gene are MDHEN and SYDVKM. There are 17 residues in the CDR3. Written as DNA, the CDR3 is TGTGCCAGCAGTTTATTTCGGCCGGACAGGGGAGACTATGGCTACACCTTC. Translated: CASSLFRPDRGDYGYTF.

The chain employs TRBV6-6 and TRBJ1-1; D is unclear. The V and J ends lost 5 bases and 0 bases respectively, with 13 bases between them. Germline CDR1 is MNHNY and CDR2 is SVGAGI (reference sequence). This CDR3 has 15 residues. The chain's CDR3 is CASSPYGGMNTEAFF. DNA for the CDR3: TGTGCCAGCAGTCCCTATGGAGGAATGAACACTGAAGCTTTCTTT.

CDR3 protein: CASRAMGGAPYEQYF. The CDR3 nucleotides are TGTGCCAGCAGGGCCATGGGAGGAGCACCCTACGAGCAGTACTTC. The chain carries TRBV28 and TRBJ2-7; D is possibly TRBD2 (6 bases). The germline V and J ends were trimmed by 6 bases and 2 bases, with 17 bases remaining between them. Germline V CDR1 and CDR2: MDHEN, SYDVKM. The length of the CDR3 is 15 residues.

The chain recombines TRBV4-1 with TRBJ2-5; TRBD1 agrees at 10 bases. Germline CDR1 is MGHRA and CDR2 is YSYEKL. This CDR3 has 16 amino acids. V was pared by 4 bases and J by 1 base, with 6 bases of the junction left unmatched. The CDR3 DNA follows: TGCGCCAGCAGCCCTTGGACAGGGGGAGTCCAAGAGACCCAGTACTTC. Translated: CASSPWTGGVQETQYF.

The gene calls are TRBV7-2 and TRBJ2-1, with TRBD2 matching 10 bases. The V gene end was trimmed by 0 bases and the J gene end by 3 bases; junction bases not matched to a gene: 2. The germline gives CDR1 SGHTA, CDR2 FQGNSA. This CDR3 contains 16 residues. CDR3 nucleotides: TGTGCCAGCAGCTTAGCAGCGGGGGGGCTCTACAATGAGCAGTTCTTC. Amino acids: CASSLAAGGLYNEQFF.

This clone occurred a few times. J is TRBJ2-7 and V is TRBV6-1, with D possibly matching TRBD1 (5 bases). Germline CDR1 is MNHNS and CDR2 is SASEGT. V was clipped by 5 bases and J by 7 bases, with 15 bases between them. This CDR3 region has 13 residues. CDR3 loop: CASSHQGHSEQYF. As DNA, the CDR3 is TGTGCCAGCAGTCATCAGGGTCATTCTGAGCAGTACTTC.

The genes are TRBV5-1 and TRBJ2-5; maybe TRBD1 (6 bases). CDR1 is SGHRS and CDR2 is YFSETQ in the germline V gene. The V and J ends lost 4 bases and 1 base respectively, with 11 bases between them. The CDR3 is made up of 14 amino acids. The DNA of the CDR3 is TGCGCCAGCAGCCGAACAGGGACCCAAGAGACCCAGTACTTC. Translation gives CASSRTGTQETQYF.

The chain recombines TRBV2 with TRBJ1-1; tentatively, D is TRBD1 (5 bases). V was trimmed by 5 bases and J by 2 bases, leaving 12 bases between them. The CDR3 is 14 amino acids. Germline CDR1 reads SNHLY; CDR2 reads FYNNEI. CDR3 amino acids: CASSRRQTNTEAFF. CDR3 sequence (DNA): TGTGCCAGCAGTAGAAGACAGACTAACACTGAAGCTTTCTTT.

V usage is TRBV30 and J usage is TRBJ1-2, with D uncertain. This CDR3 contains 14 residues. Trimming shortened V by 0 bases and J by 2 bases, and 10 bases separated the two germline ends. The V gene's germline CDR1 is GTSNPN and CDR2 SVGIG (reference sequence). The CDR3 here is CAWSVRRSNYGYTF. The CDR3 DNA reads TGTGCCTGGAGTGTACGGCGTAGCAACTATGGCTACACCTTC.

The count of this clone is one. This chain uses TRBV6-1 with TRBJ1-1, with TRBD1 identical over 9 bases. Germline trimming cut 5 bases from V and 8 bases from J; bases unmatched to any gene: 9. Germline V gene lookup returns CDR1 MNHNS and CDR2 SASEGT. The CDR3 sequence is 14 residues long. The CDR3 region is CASSITGTGFEAFF. In nucleotides, the CDR3 is TGTGCCAGCAGTATCACCGGGACAGGGTTCGAAGCTTTCTTT.

The chain links TRBV4-2 to TRBJ2-5, with TRBD1 identical over 9 bases. The CDR3 contains 14 residues. The V and J ends lost 1 base and 5 bases, in that order; junction bases with no gene match: 2. The germline V gene encodes CDR1 LGHNA and CDR2 YNFKEQ. The CDR3 bases are TGTGCCAGCAGCCAAGCGGGACAGGGTGAGACCCAGTACTTC. It codes for CASSQAGQGETQYF.

The chain recombines TRBV7-9 with TRBJ1-3, with D perhaps matching TRBD1 (5 bases). The V gene's germline CDR1 is SEHNR and CDR2 FQNEAQ (reference sequence). This CDR3 is 17 amino acids long. V was cut by 2 bases and J by 0 bases, with 14 bases left in between. CDR3 loop: CASSLRRARDSGNTIYF. The CDR3 DNA reads TGTGCCAGCAGCTTAAGGAGAGCCAGGGACTCTGGAAACACCATATATTTT. Complete variable domain (other parts from reference TRBV7-9 and TRBJ1-3): DTGVSQNPRHKITKRGQNVTFRCDPISEHNRLYWYRQTLGQGPEFLTYFQNEAQLEKSRLLSDRFSAERPKGSFSTLEIQRTEQGDSAMYLCASSLRRARDSGNTIYFGEGSWLTVV.

The V and J genes are TRBV18 and TRBJ2-5; TRBD1 agrees at 9 bases. This CDR3 comprises 14 residues. Germline CDR1 KGHSH, CDR2 LQKENI. V was clipped by 3 bases and J by 3 bases; unmatched bases: 2. CDR3 region: CASSPRTGEETQYF. CDR3 coding DNA: TGTGCCAGCTCACCCCGGACAGGGGAAGAGACCCAGTACTTC. The full variable domain, with the rest looked up from reference TRBV18 and TRBJ2-5, is NAGVMQNPRHLVRRRGQEARLRCSPMKGHSHVYWYRQLPEEGLKFMVYLQKENIIDESGMPKERFSAEFPKEGPSILRIQQVVRGDSAAYFCASSPRTGEETQYFGPGTRLLVL.